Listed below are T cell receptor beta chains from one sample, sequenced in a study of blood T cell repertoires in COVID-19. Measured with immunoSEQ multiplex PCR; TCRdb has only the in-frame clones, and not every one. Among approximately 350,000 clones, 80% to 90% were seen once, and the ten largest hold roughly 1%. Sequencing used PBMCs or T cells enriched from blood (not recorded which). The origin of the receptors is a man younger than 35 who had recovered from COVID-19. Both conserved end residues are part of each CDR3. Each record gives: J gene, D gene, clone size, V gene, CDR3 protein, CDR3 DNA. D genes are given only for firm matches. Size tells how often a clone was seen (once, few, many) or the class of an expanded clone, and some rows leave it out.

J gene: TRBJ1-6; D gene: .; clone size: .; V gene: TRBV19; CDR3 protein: CASSILQGGNSPLHF; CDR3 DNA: TGTGCCAGTAGTATTTTACAGGGCGGCAATTCACCCCTCCACTTT
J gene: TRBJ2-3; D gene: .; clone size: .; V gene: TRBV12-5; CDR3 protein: CASGIDAAGPSTDTQYF; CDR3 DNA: TGTGCTAGTGGTATAGATGCAGCGGGCCCTAGCACAGATACGCAGTATTTT
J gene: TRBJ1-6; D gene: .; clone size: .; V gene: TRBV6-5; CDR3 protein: CASSFTTGTLHF; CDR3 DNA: TGTGCCAGCAGTTTCACCACCGGGACCCTCCACTTT
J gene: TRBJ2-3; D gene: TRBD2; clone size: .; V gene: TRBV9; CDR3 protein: CASSVGASGRDTQYF; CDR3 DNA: TGTGCCAGCAGCGTAGGGGCTAGCGGGAGGGATACGCAGTATTTT
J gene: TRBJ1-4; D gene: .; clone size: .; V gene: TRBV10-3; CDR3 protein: CAIKRGGINEKLFF; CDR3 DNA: TGTGCCATCAAGAGGGGAGGGATAAATGAAAAACTGTTTTTT
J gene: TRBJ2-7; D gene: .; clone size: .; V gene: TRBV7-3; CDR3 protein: CASSLFLAGSYEQYF; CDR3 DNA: TGTGCCAGCAGCTTATTTCTGGCAGGGTCTTACGAGCAGTACTTC
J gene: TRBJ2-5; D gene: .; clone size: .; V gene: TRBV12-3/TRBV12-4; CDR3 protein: CASSWTEKETQYF; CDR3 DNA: TGTGCCAGCAGTTGGACTGAGAAAGAGACCCAGTACTTC
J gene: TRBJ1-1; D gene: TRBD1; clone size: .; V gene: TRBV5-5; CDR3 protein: CASSFSAGQVNTEAFF; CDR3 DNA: TGTGCCAGCAGCTTTTCAGCGGGACAGGTGAACACTGAAGCTTTCTTT
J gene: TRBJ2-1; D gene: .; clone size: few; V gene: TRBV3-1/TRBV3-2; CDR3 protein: CASSPLIGPGDEQFF; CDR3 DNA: TGTGCCAGCAGCCCCCTGATTGGGCCGGGGGATGAGCAGTTCTTC
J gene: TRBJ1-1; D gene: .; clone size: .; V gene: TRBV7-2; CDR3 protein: CASSSINLGPQGSAFF; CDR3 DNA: TGTGCCAGCAGCTCCATAAACCTTGGGCCCCAGGGTTCCGCTTTCTTT
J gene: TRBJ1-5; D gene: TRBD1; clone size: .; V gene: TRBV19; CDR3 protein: CASSIGPQGANHQPQHF; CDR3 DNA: TGTGCCAGTAGTATCGGCCCCCAGGGGGCGAATCATCAGCCCCAGCATTTT
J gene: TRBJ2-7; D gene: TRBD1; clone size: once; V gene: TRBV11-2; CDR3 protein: CASSQLSLGTAYSYEQYF; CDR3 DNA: TGTGCCAGCAGCCAACTAAGCCTCGGGACAGCCTACTCCTACGAGCAGTACTTC
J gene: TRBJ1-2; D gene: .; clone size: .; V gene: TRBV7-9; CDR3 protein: CASSPSTGNYGYTF; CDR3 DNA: TGTGCCAGCAGCCCATCTACAGGGAACTATGGCTACACCTTC
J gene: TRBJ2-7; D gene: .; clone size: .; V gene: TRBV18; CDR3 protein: CASSPDRAGSYEQYF; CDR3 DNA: TGTGCCAGCTCCCCCGATCGGGCAGGGTCCTACGAGCAGTACTTC
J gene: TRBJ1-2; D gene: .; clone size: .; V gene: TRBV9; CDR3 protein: CASSPQGGKAYGYTF; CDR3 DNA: TGTGCCAGCAGCCCCCAAGGAGGGAAAGCATATGGCTACACCTTC
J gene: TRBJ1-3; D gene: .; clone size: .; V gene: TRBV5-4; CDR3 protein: CASSLTVTGLGDTIYF; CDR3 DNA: TGTGCCAGCAGCTTGACCGTTACAGGGCTCGGAGACACCATATATTTT
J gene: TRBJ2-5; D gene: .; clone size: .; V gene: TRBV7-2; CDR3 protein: CASSLTRLVKTQYF; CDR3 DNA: TGTGCCAGCAGCTTAACTCGACTGGTGAAGACCCAGTACTTC